This T cell receptor (beta chain) was captured by sequencing in a study of blood T cell repertoires in COVID-19. At the level of the study: Both acute and convalescent COVID-19 samples were obtained from the United States, Italy and Spain. PBMCs, B-cell-depleted T cells, or T cells provided the cDNA or gDNA that made up the material.

In the authors' methods: It was from reference gene primer amplification that nucleated cell counts were estimated. Only in-frame clones appear in the TCRdb table, and some are missing; sequencing was by immunoSEQ multiplex PCR. D and trimming were read from the DNA, whereas the V and J calls and clone size are those reported in that table. The sample carries some 230,000 clones, roughly 89% recorded once. The V gene end was trimmed by 4 bases and the J gene end by 0 bases; junction bases not matched to a gene: 15. Looked up from germline, CDR1 is MNHEY and CDR2 is SVGEGT. The CDR3 is made up of 19 amino acids.

The sequenced material came from peripheral blood. This sequence originates from a man aged 30-40 years who had recovered from COVID-19. This rearrangement joins TRBV6-2 or TRBV6-3 to TRBJ1-5; 7 nucleotides agree with TRBD1. The CDR3 is CASSSLTGLGAYSNQPQHF. In nucleotides, the CDR3 is TGTGCCAGCAGTTCCCTGACAGGGCTTGGGGCATATAGCAATCAGCCCCAGCATTTT.